This T cell receptor beta chain was obtained from a study of blood T cell repertoires in COVID-19. V was clipped by 4 bases and J by 4 bases; unmatched bases: 6. Germline V lookup: CDR1 LGHDT, CDR2 YNNKEL (reference sequence). This CDR3 is built from 14 residues. Sequenced by immunoSEQ multiplex PCR; TCRdb stores in-frame clones only, minus some. This sample has approximately 280,000 clones; 75% to 90% occur once, and the top ten carry approximately 2.2%. The receptor was isolated from a young woman who had recovered from COVID-19. The gene calls are TRBV3-1 (or the pseudogene TRBV3-2) and TRBJ1-1, with 7 positions matching TRBD1. The material sequenced was peripheral blood. In DNA, the CDR3 is TGTGCCAGCAGCCGGACAGGTCCTTCCACTGAAGCTTTCTTT. Its translation is CASSRTGPSTEAFF.